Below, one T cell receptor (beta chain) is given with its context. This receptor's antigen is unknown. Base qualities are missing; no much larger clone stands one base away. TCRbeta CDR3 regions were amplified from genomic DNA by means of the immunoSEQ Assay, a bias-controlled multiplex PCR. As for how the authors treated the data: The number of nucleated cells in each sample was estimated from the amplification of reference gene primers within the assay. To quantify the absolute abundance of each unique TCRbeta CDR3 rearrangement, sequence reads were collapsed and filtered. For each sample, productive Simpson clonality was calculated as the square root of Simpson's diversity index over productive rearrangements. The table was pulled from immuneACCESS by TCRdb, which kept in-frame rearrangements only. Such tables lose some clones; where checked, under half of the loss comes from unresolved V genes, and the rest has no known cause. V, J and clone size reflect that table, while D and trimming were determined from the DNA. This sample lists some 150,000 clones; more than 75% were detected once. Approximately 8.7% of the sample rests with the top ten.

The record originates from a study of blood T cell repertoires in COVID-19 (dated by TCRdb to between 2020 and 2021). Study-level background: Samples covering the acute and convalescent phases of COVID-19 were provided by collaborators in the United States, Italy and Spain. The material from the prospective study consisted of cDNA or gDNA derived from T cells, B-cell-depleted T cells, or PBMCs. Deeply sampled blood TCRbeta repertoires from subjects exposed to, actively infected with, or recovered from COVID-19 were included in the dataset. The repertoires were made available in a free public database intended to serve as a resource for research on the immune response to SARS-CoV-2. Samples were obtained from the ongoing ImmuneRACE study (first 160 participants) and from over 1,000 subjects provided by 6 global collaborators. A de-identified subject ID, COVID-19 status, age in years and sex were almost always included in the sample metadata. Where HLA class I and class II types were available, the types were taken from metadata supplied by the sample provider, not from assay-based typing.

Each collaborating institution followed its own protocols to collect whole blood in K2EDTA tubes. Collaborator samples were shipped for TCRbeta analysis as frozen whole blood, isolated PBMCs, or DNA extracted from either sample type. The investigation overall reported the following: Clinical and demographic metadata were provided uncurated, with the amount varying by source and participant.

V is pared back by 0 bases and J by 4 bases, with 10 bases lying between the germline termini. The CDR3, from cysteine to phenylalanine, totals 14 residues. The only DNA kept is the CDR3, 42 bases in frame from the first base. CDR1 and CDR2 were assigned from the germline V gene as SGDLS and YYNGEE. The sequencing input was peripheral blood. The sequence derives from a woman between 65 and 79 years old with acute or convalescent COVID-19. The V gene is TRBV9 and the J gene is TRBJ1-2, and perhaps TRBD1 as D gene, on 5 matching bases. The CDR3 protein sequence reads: CASSVAGQGYGYTF. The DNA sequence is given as TGTGCCAGCAGCGTAGCGGGTCAGGGCTATGGCTACACCTTC. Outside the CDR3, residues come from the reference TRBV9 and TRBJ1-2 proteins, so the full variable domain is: DSGVTQTPKHLITATGQRVTLRCSPRSGDLSVYWYQQSLDQGLQFLIQYYNGEERAKGNILERFSAQQFPDLHSELNLSSLELGDSALYFCASSVAGQGYGYTFGSGTRLTVV.